These 10 T cell receptor beta chains share one sample of origin, sequenced in a study of T cell responses to AZD1222 COVID-19 vaccine (dated by TCRdb to about 2021). The library was generated by the immunoSEQ multiplex PCR assay. TCRdb took over this immuneACCESS table, retaining in-frame rearrangements with V and J assigned. Such tables are incomplete; in checked studies, under half of the missing clones stem from an unresolved V gene, and the remainder is unexplained. The sample table contains roughly 120,000 clones; only one count was recorded for around 94% of them. 2.5% to 3% of the sample belongs to the ten largest clones. The time point label on this specimen signifies: baseline before first vaccination. Sample: peripheral blood, taken on day 0 of AZD1222 vaccination. The receptors shown here come from an adult in good health.

The V gene is TRBV12-3 or TRBV12-4, the J gene TRBJ2-1; D unclear. The length of the CDR3 is 13 residues. Trimming took 2 bases from V and 9 from J, leaving 11 bases between them. CDR3 residues: CASSLPARVEQFF. The CDR3 DNA reads TGTGCCAGCAGTTTACCCGCTCGGGTTGAGCAGTTCTTC.

The sample holds one count of this clone. J is TRBJ2-7 and V is TRBV9, with 10 bases matching TRBD2. V lost 0 bases to trimming and J lost 4 bases; unmatched junction nucleotides: 4. Germline assignment: CDR1 SGDLS and CDR2 YYNGEE. This CDR3 has 15 residues. The CDR3 here is CASSVASGSHYEQYF. The CDR3 nucleotides read TGTGCCAGCAGCGTAGCTAGCGGGAGCCATTACGAGCAGTACTTC.

The J gene is TRBJ1-2, the V gene TRBV2, with TRBD1 matching over 9 bases. There are 19 residues in the CDR3. From germline, CDR1 is SNHLY and CDR2 FYNNEI. V dropped 3 bases and J dropped 5; count of bases not matched to a gene: 19. The CDR3 nucleotides are TGTGCCAGCAGTGACCCCGGGACAGGGCGACCTTCCCCCTCTTATGGCTACACCTTC. Its translation: CASSDPGTGRPSPSYGYTF.

This chain uses TRBV19 with TRBJ2-1, with 9 positions matching TRBD2. The V and J ends lost 3 bases and 0 bases, in that order; junction bases with no gene match: 15. Germline lookup yields CDR1 LNHDA and CDR2 SQIVND (reference sequence). The CDR3 contains 20 residues. Here the CDR3 reads CASSMFEVRTSVSSYNEQFF. The CDR3 bases are TGTGCCAGTAGTATGTTCGAAGTTAGGACTAGCGTCAGCTCCTACAATGAGCAGTTCTTC.

The V and J genes are TRBV19 and TRBJ2-3, with TRBD1 matching 9 bases. V lost 4 bases and J lost 15; bases outside the gene matches: 8. CDR1 is LNHDA and CDR2 is SQIVND in the germline V gene (reference sequence). This CDR3 has 12 residues. The CDR3 region is CASSTRQGEEYF. Written as DNA, the CDR3 is TGTGCCAGTAGTACCCGACAGGGGGAGGAATATTTT.

This chain links TRBV7-9 with TRBJ1-1; a weak D match, TRBD1 (5 bases). The CDR3 is made up of 14 amino acids. CDR1 SEHNR and CDR2 FQNEAQ come from the germline V gene (reference sequence). The V end was cut by 7 bases, the J end by 1 base, with 13 bases between. For the CDR3, the DNA is TGTGCCAGCAAATTTTCAGGGCAGAACACTGAAGCTTTCTTT. The encoded protein is CASKFSGQNTEAFF. Complete variable domain (other parts from reference TRBV7-9 and TRBJ1-1): DTGVSQNPRHKITKRGQNVTFRCDPISEHNRLYWYRQTLGQGPEFLTYFQNEAQLEKSRLLSDRFSAERPKGSFSTLEIQRTEQGDSAMYLCASKFSGQNTEAFFGQGTRLTVV.

CDR3 nucleotide sequence: TGTGCCAGCAGCCAAGCGGGGTGGGACAGGGCGAGCTACGAGCAGTACTTC. It specifies CASSQAGWDRASYEQYF. V is TRBV4-2 and J is TRBJ2-7; the match to TRBD1 covers 9 bases. V lost 1 base and J lost 3; bases outside the gene matches: 10. This CDR3 spans 17 amino acids. The V gene's germline CDR1 is LGHNA and CDR2 YNFKEQ.

The chain combines TRBV30 with TRBJ1-2; D gene unclear. Germline V gene data show CDR1 as GTSNPN and CDR2 as SVGIG (reference sequence). V was pared by 4 bases and J by 4 bases, with 13 bases between. The CDR3 totals 13 residues. The CDR3 DNA reads TGTGCCTGGACCCACCTCGGGCCCTATGGCTACACCTTC. This gives the protein CAWTHLGPYGYTF.

This chain connects TRBV19 to TRBJ2-4; D is uncertain. With 0 bases removed from V and 6 bases from J, the gap between germline ends came to 9 bases. The germline CDR1 and CDR2 sequences are LNHDA and SQIVND (reference sequence). There are 14 residues in the CDR3. CDR3 DNA: TGTGCCAGTAGTATAGAAGGAACCCCAAACATTCAGTACTTC. It is translated as CASSIEGTPNIQYF. Together with reference TRBV19 and TRBJ2-4, the CDR3 gives the full variable domain: DGGITQSPKYLFRKEGQNVTLSCEQNLNHDAMYWYRQDPGQGLRLIYYSQIVNDFQKGDIAEGYSVSREKKESFPLTVTSAQKNPTAFYLCASSIEGTPNIQYFGAGTRLSVL.

This clone was seen once. The V gene is TRBV27, the J gene TRBJ2-1; D not certain. This CDR3 has 11 residues. The germline gives CDR1 MNHEY, CDR2 SMNVEV (reference sequence). Trimming left V 7 bases short and J 9 bases short, with 10 bases between. In DNA form, the CDR3 reads TGTGCCAGCAAGAGGCACAGTGAGCAGTTCTTC. It encodes CASKRHSEQFF.